The rows below give T cell receptor beta chains drawn from one sample of a study of cytomegalovirus exposure and HLA in healthy donors. Clones were read by immunoSEQ multiplex PCR, and TCRdb kept only the in-frame ones, dropping some. Here the sample spans 150,000 to 160,000 clones, around 80% being singletons. The specimen sequenced was PBMCs. The receptors stem from a woman in her thirties or forties in good health and CMV-seropositive. The CDR3 runs from the conserved cysteine through the conserved F or W. The order of the fields is D gene, clone size, V gene, J gene, CDR3 DNA, CDR3 protein. The D gene is left open where the match is weak. A row's size may be missing; if present it is once, few, many or a size class.

TRBD1,-,TRBV2,TRBJ1-2,TGTGCCAGCAGGGGCGAAGGAGGGGGCACCTATGGCTACACCTTC,CASRGEGGGTYGYTF
TRBD1,-,TRBV11-1,TRBJ2-6,TGTGCCAGCAGCGGGACCGGGACAGGGGGCACTGGGGCCAACGTCCTGACTTTC,CASSGTGTGGTGANVLTF
-,few,TRBV6-5,TRBJ1-4,TGTGCCAGCAGTTATTTCGCGGGGGAAGGAAAACTGTTTTTT,CASSYFAGEGKLFF
TRBD1,-,TRBV6-6,TRBJ2-5,TGTGCCAGCAGAGACAGGGCGGAGACCCAGTACTTC,CASRDRAETQYF
-,-,TRBV19,TRBJ2-7,TGTGCCAGTAGTATAGGTCCCACCTACGAGCAGTACTTC,CASSIGPTYEQYF
TRBD1,-,TRBV7-3,TRBJ1-1,TGTGCCAGCAGCCCACGACAGGGGGCGTCTGAAGCTTTCTTT,CASSPRQGASEAFF
TRBD1,-,TRBV7-8,TRBJ1-5,TGTGCCAGCAGCTCAGGGGGGGACAGGGCCCAGCATTTT,CASSSGGDRAQHF
-,-,TRBV5-4,TRBJ1-4,TGTGCCAGCAGCCCGGACCTAAGAGGGTCTAATGAAAAACTGTTTTTT,CASSPDLRGSNEKLFF
-,-,TRBV4-1,TRBJ2-7,TGCGCCAGCAGCTCTCGGACTGAAACCTACGAGCAGTACTTC,CASSSRTETYEQYF
-,-,TRBV6-5,TRBJ2-1,TGTGCCAGCAGTTACTCAGTAGCGGACAATGAGCAGTTCTTC,CASSYSVADNEQFF
-,few,TRBV5-1,TRBJ2-2,TGCGCCAGCAGGGGAGGCCCGAACACCGGGGAGCTGTTTTTT,CASRGGPNTGELFF
-,once,TRBV4-2,TRBJ2-7,TGTGCCAGCAGCCAAGAACAGGGTGGTACCTACGAGCAGTACTTC,CASSQEQGGTYEQYF
-,-,TRBV21-1,TRBJ2-7,TGTGCCAGCAGCCTCAAAAGGGGATCAAGATACGAGCAGTACTTC,CASSLKRGSRYEQYF
TRBD2,-,TRBV27,TRBJ2-3,TGTGCCAGCAGTTTCACCGGGACTAGTCGTCTCGATACGCAGTATTTT,CASSFTGTSRLDTQYF
-,-,TRBV14,TRBJ2-3,TGTGCCAGCAGCCAAGAGGGGCTTCTTGGTACGCAGTATTTT,CASSQEGLLGTQYF
TRBD2,-,TRBV9,TRBJ2-7,TGTGCCAGCAGCGAGACTAGCACCAACTACGAGCAGTACTTC,CASSETSTNYEQYF
-,-,TRBV5-1,TRBJ2-3,TGCGCCAGCAGCCCAGACAGTGGCCGGGATACGCAGTATTTT,CASSPDSGRDTQYF
-,-,TRBV7-9,TRBJ1-1,TGTGCCAGCAGCTTAGCGTTGGGGGCGAACACTGAAGCTTTCTTT,CASSLALGANTEAFF
TRBD2,-,TRBV9,TRBJ2-4,TGTGCCAGCAGCCCCCCCTTAAGTAGCGGGAAAAACATTCAGTACTTC,CASSPPLSSGKNIQYF
-,-,TRBV18,TRBJ2-3,TGTGCCAGCTCACCGCAGGGACAAGCCAACACAGATACGCAGTATTTT,CASSPQGQANTDTQYF
-,once,TRBV28,TRBJ2-2,TGTGCCAGCAGTTTAGTAGGGGCGGACACCGGGGAGCTGTTTTTT,CASSLVGADTGELFF
TRBD1,-,TRBV7-8,TRBJ2-1,TGTGCCAGCCGCACAGGGGTTGTCTACAATGAGCAGTTCTTC,CASRTGVVYNEQFF
TRBD2,-,TRBV5-1,TRBJ2-5,TGCGCCAGCAGAACTAGCGGGAGGAGGGAAGAGACCCAGTACTTC,CASRTSGRREETQYF
-,-,TRBV29-1,TRBJ2-3,TGCAGCGCTCCGGGCAGGGTCCTAGATACGCAGTATTTT,CSAPGRVLDTQYF
-,-,TRBV28,TRBJ2-7,TGTGCCAGCAGTTTATATGGGTCGGTGGGGACACCCTACGAGCAGTACTTC,CASSLYGSVGTPYEQYF
-,few,TRBV2,TRBJ2-7,TGTGCCAGCAGTGACCGGACAGAATTTAGCTCCTACGAGCAGTACTTC,CASSDRTEFSSYEQYF
-,-,TRBV6-1,TRBJ2-1,TGTGCCAGCAGTGAAAGCGTCCGCTGGGAGCAGTTCTTC,CASSESVRWEQFF
TRBD1,-,TRBV10-3,TRBJ1-2,TGTGCCATCAGTCCTAGAGGGGGCACTGGCTACACCTTC,CAISPRGGTGYTF
-,-,TRBV25-1,TRBJ2-3,TGTGCCAGCAGTGTGAGGGGCACAGATACGCAGTATTTT,CASSVRGTDTQYF
TRBD2,-,TRBV7-2,TRBJ2-7,TGTGCCAGCAGCTTAGTGCTAGCGGGAGAGAGCCACGAGCAGTACTTC,CASSLVLAGESHEQYF
-,-,TRBV28,TRBJ1-5,TGTGCCAGCGACAGTATTATTCAGCCCCAGCATTTT,CASDSIIQPQHF
-,-,TRBV5-4,TRBJ2-1,TGTGCCAGCAGCTTGGCACACCTCCCCTACAATGAGCAGTTCTTC,CASSLAHLPYNEQFF
TRBD2,-,TRBV11-2,TRBJ2-7,TGTGCCAGCAGCCCGGGACTAGCGGAAAAGTCCTACGAGCAGTACTTC,CASSPGLAEKSYEQYF
-,-,TRBV4-3,TRBJ1-5,TGCGCCAGCAGCCAAGATGGCAACGAAAATCAGCCCCAGCATTTT,CASSQDGNENQPQHF